Reported below is one T cell receptor (beta chain). These data belong to a study of blood T cell repertoires in COVID-19. Overall study: The analysed material was cDNA or gDNA that came from T cells, B-cell-depleted T cells, or PBMCs.

Enrolled through a virtual design, the participants were between roughly 18 and 90 years of age and came from about two dozen US areas. In the authors' methods: Amplified reference gene primers provided the basis for estimating nucleated cell counts. Libraries were prepared by immunoSEQ multiplex PCR; TCRdb keeps only in-frame clonotypes and omits some of them. That table supplies the V and J calls and clone size; D and trimming were determined from the DNA. In the table there are about 170,000 clones, around 80% of which are singletons. The CDR3 is 16 residues long. J gave up 1 base and V 3 bases, and 3 bases lay outside the gene matches. Per the germline V gene, CDR1 is SGHAT and CDR2 is FQNNGV.

The sequencing sample was made of PBMCs or T cells enriched from blood (not recorded which). The chain is built from TRBV11-2 and TRBJ2-2; 9 bases match TRBD2. The sequence was obtained from a woman aged 65 to 85 in a cohort exposed to, infected with or recovered from COVID-19 (not recorded which). The CDR3 DNA follows: TGTGCCAGCAGCTTCCATAGCGGGAGGAACACCGGGGAGCTGTTTTTT. This translates into CASSFHSGRNTGELFF.